One and the same sample provided the 24 T cell receptor beta chains below, sequenced in a study of T-cell reconstitution after alpha-beta-depleted transplantation in children listed by TCRdb under 2016. The treatment or condition label, read with the paper, signifies: allogeneic hematopoietic cell transplantation with graft depleted of TCRalphabeta T cells and CD19 B cells. The receptor library was made with PCR. TCRdb lists the instrument as Illumina HiSeq 2500. To normalize quantification of the TCRbeta repertoire, the TCR libraries were built with molecular barcoding that relied on unique molecular identifiers. The raw public reads went through TCRdb reprocessing: fastp at Q25, MiXCR clone calling, in-frame beta chains kept. Rows are unified per CDR3 protein, each entry keeping the most common DNA and genes. The sample table holds 500,000 to 600,000 distinct CDR3 sequences, of which 25% to 30% were seen once. The top ten constitute about 35% of the sample.

The source material was PBMCs, sampled before TCRalphabeta/CD19-depleted stem cell transplant. These receptors were obtained from a boy younger than two with Wiskott-Aldrich syndrome, due to receive a stem cell transplant.

This clonotype was seen once. In DNA form, the CDR3 reads TGTGCCAGCAGACCGGGGCCCAAGAGGGATCAGCCCCAGCATTTT. The encoded protein is CASRPGPKRDQPQHF. V gene TRBV27 combines with J gene TRBJ1-5; tentative D call: TRBD1 (5 bases). Germline values: CDR1 MNHEY, CDR2 SMNVEV (reference sequence). The length of the CDR3 is 15 residues. The V end lost 6 bases, the J end lost 5 bases, and 17 bases lay between the germline ends.

This clonotype was observed many times. The J gene is TRBJ2-1, the V gene TRBV5-1, with D perhaps matching TRBD1 (5 bases). CDR1 is SGHRS, CDR2 YFSETQ, per germline. This CDR3 comprises 14 residues. Trimming removed 1 base from V and 5 bases from J, with 10 bases in between. CDR3 DNA sequence: TGCGCCAGCAGCTTGCGGGCAGGGAACAATGAGCAGTTCTTC. Translation gives CASSLRAGNNEQFF.

This CDR3 reads CASSLGGGDEQYF. The CDR3 DNA reads as TGCGCCAGCAGCTTGGGAGGAGGGGACGAGCAGTACTTC. V is TRBV5-1 and J is TRBJ2-7; a possible D gene is TRBD2 (6 bases). This CDR3 region has 13 residues. Germline CDR1 SGHRS, CDR2 YFSETQ. V was cut by 0 bases and J by 5 bases, with 9 bases left in between.

V usage is TRBV6-2 or TRBV6-3 and J usage is TRBJ1-5; D not certain. Germline V gives CDR1 MNHEY, CDR2 SVGEGT. Trimming stripped 4 bases from V and 5 bases from J, with 12 bases between. The CDR3 covers 14 residues. This CDR3 is CASSWTTGYQPQHF. Here the CDR3 DNA reads TGTGCCAGCAGTTGGACGACGGGATATCAGCCCCAGCATTTT.

In this sample, this clonotype turned up a few times. V and J are TRBV12-3 or TRBV12-4 and TRBJ2-5, with 12 bases aligning to TRBD1. CDR3 length: 17 residues. With 3 bases clipped from V and 5 bases from J, the junction kept 10 bases outside the gene matches. The chain's CDR3 is CASSLRGQGASRETQYF. CDR3 DNA: TGTGCCAGCAGTTTGAGGGGACAGGGGGCAAGTCGGGAGACCCAGTACTTC.

The CDR3, as DNA: TGCGCCAGCAGCTTGGAGTCGGGTGGCAATCAGCCCCAGCATTTT. Encoded protein: CASSLESGGNQPQHF. The V call is TRBV5-1, the J call TRBJ1-5; D not resolved. Germline CDR1 is SGHRS and CDR2 is YFSETQ. The CDR3 loop spans 15 amino acids. V lost 0 bases, J lost 2 bases, and 9 bases lay in between.

The chain links TRBV5-6 to TRBJ2-5; either TRBD1 or TRBD2 may supply D (5 bases each). CDR3 length equals 14 residues. Germline V gives CDR1 SGHDT, CDR2 YYEEEE. Deletions cut 4 bases from V and 2 bases from J, with 12 bases between. In DNA, the CDR3 is TGTGCCAGCAGCCCGGGACGGATACAAGAGACCCAGTACTTC. This codes for CASSPGRIQETQYF.

This clonotype was seen a single time. The chain employs TRBV10-3 and TRBJ2-1, with 8 bases aligning to TRBD2. The J segment lost 5 bases and the V segment lost 5 bases, leaving 5 bases of the junction unmatched. Germline loops: CDR1 ENHRY, CDR2 SYGVKD. CDR3 length equals 14 residues. CDR3 in DNA: TGTGCCATCAGTCCAGCGGGAGATCACAATGAGCAGTTCTTC. It translates to CAISPAGDHNEQFF.

Only one count was recorded for this clonotype. The rearrangement links TRBV12-3 or TRBV12-4 to TRBJ2-7; either TRBD1 or TRBD2 may supply D (5 bases each). V was pared by 2 bases and J by 0 bases, with 11 bases between. The CDR3 sequence is 15 residues long. CDR3 sequence: CASSLHGASSYEQYF. CDR3 DNA: TGTGCCAGCAGTTTACACGGGGCCAGCTCCTACGAGCAGTACTTC.

V gene TRBV12-3 or TRBV12-4 combines with J gene TRBJ2-7, with 7 positions matching TRBD2. The J segment lost 2 bases and the V segment lost 4 bases, leaving 8 bases of the junction unmatched. This CDR3 spans 15 amino acids. The CDR3 DNA follows: TGTGCCAGCAGTTCCCGTAGCGGGCGGCCCTACGAGCAGTACTTC. Residues: CASSSRSGRPYEQYF.

This clonotype was seen a handful of times. This sequence joins TRBV11-2 and TRBJ2-3, with 11 bases aligning to TRBD2. This CDR3 contains 19 residues. The trim removed 5 bases at V and 2 bases at J, leaving 15 bases unmatched. CDR1 SGHAT and CDR2 FQNNGV come from the germline V gene. The CDR3 region is CASSPPGLAAIGDTDTQYF. Written as DNA, the CDR3 is TGTGCCAGCAGCCCGCCGGGACTAGCGGCAATTGGGGACACAGATACGCAGTATTTT.

In its sample, this clonotype was seen a few times. The chain uses TRBV3-1 and TRBJ2-5, with D possibly TRBD2 on 5 matching bases. The ends were cut back, 7 bases at V and 5 bases at J, with 14 bases in the middle. The CDR3 has 13 residues. The germline V gene has CDR1 LGHDT and CDR2 YNNKEL (reference sequence). CDR3 nucleotide sequence: TGTGCCAGCAAGAGGGAAAGGTCGGAGACCCAGTACTTC. Amino acids: CASKRERSETQYF.

The V gene is TRBV29-1, the J gene TRBJ1-2, with D perhaps TRBD1 (5 bases). Trimming shortened V by 0 bases and J by 8 bases, and 10 bases separated the two germline ends. The germline V gene has CDR1 SQVTM and CDR2 ANQGSEA. CDR3 length equals 12 residues. Here the CDR3 DNA reads TGCAGCGTTGAAGATCGAAGGGGAGGCTACACCTTC. Residues: CSVEDRRGGYTF.

The genes are TRBV29-1 and TRBJ1-2, with 7 bases lining up with TRBD1. The germline V gene has CDR1 SQVTM and CDR2 ANQGSEA. Germline trimming cut 3 bases from V and 5 bases from J; bases unmatched to any gene: 12. The CDR3 covers 15 residues. The CDR3 region is CSVDTRQGGSYGYTF. CDR3 sequence (DNA): TGCAGCGTTGATACCCGACAGGGAGGGAGTTATGGCTACACCTTC.

This chain links TRBV12-3 or TRBV12-4 with TRBJ2-1; TRBD2 matches 12 bases. The V and J ends lost 2 bases and 7 bases, in that order; junction bases with no gene match: 3. The CDR3 runs 15 residues. CDR3 sequence (DNA): TGTGCCAGCAGTTTAAGGACTAGCGGGATAAATGAGCAGTTCTTC. It codes for CASSLRTSGINEQFF.

This clonotype showed up just a few times. This chain joins TRBV5-1 and TRBJ1-5; D gene ambiguous. This CDR3 region has 16 residues. The ends were cut back, 0 bases at V and 2 bases at J, with 12 bases in the middle. CDR1 is SGHRS and CDR2 is YFSETQ in the germline V gene. The CDR3 DNA follows: TGCGCCAGCAGCTTGGCCCCCCTGATGGGCAATCAGCCCCAGCATTTT. Its protein is CASSLAPLMGNQPQHF.

J is TRBJ2-2 and V is TRBV5-1; D is uncertain. V was shortened by 1 base and J by 5 bases, with 6 bases between the two germline ends. Germline V gene sequence: CDR1 SGHRS, CDR2 YFSETQ. The CDR3 is made up of 13 amino acids. Written as DNA, the CDR3 is TGCGCCAGCAGCTTGATTACTACCGGGGAGCTGTTTTTT. Protein: CASSLITTGELFF.

This clonotype was counted between two and nine times. Here the CDR3 reads CASSQDRGNTGELFF. Here the CDR3 DNA reads TGCGCCAGCAGCCAAGATAGGGGGAATACGGGGGAGCTGTTTTTT. The chain is built from TRBV4-1 and TRBJ2-2, with a possible D match to TRBD1 (6 bases). The germline V gene encodes CDR1 MGHRA and CDR2 YSYEKL. This CDR3 is built from 15 residues. The V end was cut by 0 bases, the J end by 8 bases, with 13 bases between.

The chain employs TRBV27 and TRBJ2-1; the D is unclear. The V gene lost 0 bases and the J gene lost 5 bases, with 11 bases spanning the gap. The germline gives CDR1 MNHEY, CDR2 SMNVEV (reference sequence). The CDR3 length is 15 residues. CDR3 in DNA: TGTGCCAGCAGTTTATCGATCTTGGCCAACAATGAGCAGTTCTTC. Residues: CASSLSILANNEQFF.

The chain couples TRBV4-1 to TRBJ2-1, with TRBD2 as a possible D gene (5 bases). Germline V gene data show CDR1 as MGHRA and CDR2 as YSYEKL. The CDR3 totals 17 residues. V lost 1 base and J 6 bases, leaving 19 bases between the germline ends. CDR3 DNA sequence: TGCGCCAGCAGCCAAGGAGTGCAGGCGCCGAGGGTCAATGAGCAGTTCTTC. This sequence encodes CASSQGVQAPRVNEQFF.

In this sample, this clonotype turned up a few times. The genes are TRBV5-1 and TRBJ2-3, with 10 bases identical to TRBD2. Trimming took 6 bases from V and 4 from J; bases not matched to a gene: 5. CDR3 length: 14 amino acids. Germline lookup yields CDR1 SGHRS and CDR2 YFSETQ. CDR3 DNA sequence: TGCGCCAGCAAGAAGCGGGAGGGCCCAGATACGCAGTATTTT. Translation: CASKKREGPDTQYF.

The gene calls are TRBV6-1 and TRBJ1-5; D possibly corresponds to TRBD1 (6 bases). V shed 10 bases and J shed 0 bases, with 16 bases lying between them. The V gene's germline CDR1 is MNHNS and CDR2 SASEGT. The CDR3 covers 15 residues. The CDR3 loop reads CAIRQELYSNQPQHF. The CDR3 DNA reads TGTGCCATACGACAGGAGCTTTATAGCAATCAGCCCCAGCATTTT.

This clonotype was counted a few times. The genes are TRBV20-1 and TRBJ1-2, with D hard to call. This CDR3 is built from 12 residues. V lost 5 bases to trimming and J lost 3 bases, with 10 bases between them. The germline V gene has CDR1 DFQATT and CDR2 SNEGSKA (reference sequence). The CDR3 loop reads CSAWSGDYGYTF. The CDR3 DNA is TGCAGTGCTTGGTCGGGTGACTATGGCTACACCTTC.

The V call is TRBV20-1, the J call TRBJ2-7; 11 nucleotides match TRBD1. V shed 3 bases and J 7 bases; nucleotides not matched to a gene: 8. This CDR3 is built from 14 residues. CDR1 is DFQATT and CDR2 is SNEGSKA in the germline V gene (reference sequence). The CDR3 sequence is CSARGQGGWDEQYF. DNA for the CDR3: TGCAGTGCTAGGGGACAGGGGGGCTGGGATGAGCAGTACTTC.